In this sample, the clone carrying this T cell receptor (beta chain) turned up many times. Antigen: not known. Three rounds of nested PCR, following a modified ARM-PCR protocol, produced the TCRbeta library. TCRdb re-analysed the multiplex PCR reads in MiXCR, keeping a single row per CDR3 protein. The sample lists 120,000 or so distinct CDR3 sequences, around three fifths occurring once. The data belong to a study of tumor and adjacent non-tumor tissue in lung cancer. Study-level background: Patients were aged roughly 30 to 76, around ten men and about 5 women, stage I to III. The study's findings and limits: TCR diversity was significantly greater in tumor than normal lung tissue.

This sample's RNA came from whole unsorted tissue. The germline V gene has CDR1 DFQATT and CDR2 SNEGSKA (reference sequence). CDR3 length: 17 residues. Trimming shortened V by 0 bases and J by 2 bases, and 19 bases separated the two germline ends. The V gene is TRBV20-1, the J gene TRBJ2-5, with D perhaps TRBD1 or TRBD2 (6 bases each). Sequencing was carried out using lung tumor tissue. The sequence was collected from a man aged 25 to 40 with non-small cell lung cancer. In DNA form, the CDR3 reads TGCAGTGCTAGAGATGGTAGGAGGGGGGTGTTGCAAGAGACCCAGTACTTC. Translation gives CSARDGRRGVLQETQYF.